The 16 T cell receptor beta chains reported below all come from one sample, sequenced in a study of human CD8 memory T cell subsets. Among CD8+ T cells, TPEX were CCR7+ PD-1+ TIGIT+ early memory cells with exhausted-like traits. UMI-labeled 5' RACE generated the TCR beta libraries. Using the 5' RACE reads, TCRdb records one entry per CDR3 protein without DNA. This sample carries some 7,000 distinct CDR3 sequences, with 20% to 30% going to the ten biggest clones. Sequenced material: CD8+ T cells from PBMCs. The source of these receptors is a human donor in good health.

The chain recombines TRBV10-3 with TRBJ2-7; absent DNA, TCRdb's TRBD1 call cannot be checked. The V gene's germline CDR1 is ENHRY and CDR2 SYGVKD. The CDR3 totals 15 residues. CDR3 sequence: CAISELTRVLDEQYF.

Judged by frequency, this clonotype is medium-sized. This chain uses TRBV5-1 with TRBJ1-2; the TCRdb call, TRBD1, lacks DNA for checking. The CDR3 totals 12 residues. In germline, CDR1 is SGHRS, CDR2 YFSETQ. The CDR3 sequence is CASSLLGDGYTF.

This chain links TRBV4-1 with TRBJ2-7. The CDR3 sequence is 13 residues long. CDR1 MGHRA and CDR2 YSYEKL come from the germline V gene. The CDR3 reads CASSKVGSYEQYF.

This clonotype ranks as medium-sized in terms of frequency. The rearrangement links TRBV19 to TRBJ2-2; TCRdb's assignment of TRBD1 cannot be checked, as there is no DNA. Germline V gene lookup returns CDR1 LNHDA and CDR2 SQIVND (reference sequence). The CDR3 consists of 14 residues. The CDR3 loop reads CATQGQGMAGELFF. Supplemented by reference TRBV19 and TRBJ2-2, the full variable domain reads DGGITQSPKYLFRKEGQNVTLSCEQNLNHDAMYWYRQDPGQGLRLIYYSQIVNDFQKGDIAEGYSVSREKKESFPLTVTSAQKNPTAFYLCATQGQGMAGELFFGEGSRLTVL.

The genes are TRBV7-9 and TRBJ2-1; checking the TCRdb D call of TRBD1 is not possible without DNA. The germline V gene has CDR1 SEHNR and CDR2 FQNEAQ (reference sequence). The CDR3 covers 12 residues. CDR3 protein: CASSLGDSEQFF.

The CDR3 protein is CASRTVANTGELFF. The J gene is TRBJ2-2, the V gene TRBV4-1; TCRdb lists TRBD1, though no DNA is available to test this call. CDR3 size: 14 residues. CDR1 is MGHRA, CDR2 YSYEKL, per germline.

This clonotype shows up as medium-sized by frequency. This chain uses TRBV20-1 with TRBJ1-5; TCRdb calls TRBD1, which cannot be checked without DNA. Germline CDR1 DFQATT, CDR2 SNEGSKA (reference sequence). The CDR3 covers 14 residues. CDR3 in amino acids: CSASDRGRLQPQHF.

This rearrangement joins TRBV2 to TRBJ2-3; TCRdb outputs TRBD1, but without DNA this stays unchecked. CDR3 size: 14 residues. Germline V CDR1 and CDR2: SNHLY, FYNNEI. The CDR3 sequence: CASSEAAGIDTQYF.

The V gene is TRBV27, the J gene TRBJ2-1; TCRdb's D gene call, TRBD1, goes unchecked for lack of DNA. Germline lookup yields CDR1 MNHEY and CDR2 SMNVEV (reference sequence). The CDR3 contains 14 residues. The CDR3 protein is CASSSDPRGNEQFF.

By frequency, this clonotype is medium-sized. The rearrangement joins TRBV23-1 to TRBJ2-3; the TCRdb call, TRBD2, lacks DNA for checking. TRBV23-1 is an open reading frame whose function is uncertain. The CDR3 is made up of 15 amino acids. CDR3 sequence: CASSQAARVKDTQYF.

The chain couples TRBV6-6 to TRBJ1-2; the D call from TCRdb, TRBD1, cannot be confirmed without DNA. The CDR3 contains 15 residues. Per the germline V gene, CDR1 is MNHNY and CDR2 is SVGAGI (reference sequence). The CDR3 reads CASSDPTGSPYGYTF.

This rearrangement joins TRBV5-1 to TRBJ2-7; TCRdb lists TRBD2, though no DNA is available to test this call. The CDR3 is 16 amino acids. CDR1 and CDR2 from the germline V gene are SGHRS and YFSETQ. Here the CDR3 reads CASSLETASPPYEQYF. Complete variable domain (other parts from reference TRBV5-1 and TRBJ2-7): KAGVTQTPRYLIKTRGQQVTLSCSPISGHRSVSWYQQTPGQGLQFLFEYFSETQRNKGNFPGRFSGRQFSNSRSEMNVSTLELGDSALYLCASSLETASPPYEQYFGPGTRLTVT.

The CDR3 reads CASSEVGPSGMGDTQYF. V is TRBV11-2 and J is TRBJ2-3; TCRdb gives TRBD2 as the D gene, but with no DNA this cannot be confirmed. Germline CDR1 SGHAT, CDR2 FQNNGV. The CDR3 consists of 17 residues.

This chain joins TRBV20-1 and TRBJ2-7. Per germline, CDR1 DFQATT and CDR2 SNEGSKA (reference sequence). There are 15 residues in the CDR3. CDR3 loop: CSARGSTTRTYEQYF.

This CDR3 reads CASSLQEGGGYEQYF. V gene TRBV7-6 combines with J gene TRBJ2-7; TCRdb designates TRBD2, a call that cannot be tested without DNA. Germline V CDR1 and CDR2: SGHVS, FNYEAQ. This CDR3 comprises 15 residues. Full variable domain (remainder filled in from reference TRBV7-6 and TRBJ2-7): GAGVSQSPRYKVTKRGQDVALRCDPISGHVSLYWYRQALGQGPEFLTYFNYEAQQDKSGLPNDRFSAERPEGSISTLTIQRTEQRDSAMYRCASSLQEGGGYEQYFGPGTRLTVT.

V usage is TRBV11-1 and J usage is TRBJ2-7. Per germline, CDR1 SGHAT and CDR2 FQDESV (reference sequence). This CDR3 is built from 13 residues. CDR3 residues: CASSSGPRYEQYF.